A single sample gave rise to the 13 T cell receptor beta chains below, sequenced in a study of CD8+CD57+ T cells in acquired aplastic anemia. Those patients picked for sequencing had displayed CD8+CD57+ cell expansion on flow cytometry. Profiles of TCR beta VDJ and CDR3 were generated from a genomic DNA template. One entry per CDR3 protein, called by TCRdb with MiXCR from the reads. The profile shows around 500,000 distinct CDR3 sequences, about a third of them singletons. The sample taken for sequencing was sorted CD4+, CD8+, or CD8+CD57+ T cells (not recorded which) from PBMCs. The receptors were sampled from a human donor with aplastic anemia.

CDR3 bases: TGTGCCACCAGTTCGCACAGGGGCAGCTCCTACGAGCAGTACTTC. This translates into CATSSHRGSSYEQYF. The chain is built from TRBV24-1 and TRBJ2-7; 7 bases map to TRBD1. The CDR3 is 15 amino acids. In germline, CDR1 is KGHDR, CDR2 SFDVKD. V lost 6 bases and J lost 0; bases outside the gene matches: 7.

There are many counts of this clonotype. CDR3 loop: CASSLELSGFHGYTF. The CDR3 DNA reads as TGTGCCAGCAGCTTAGAGTTATCGGGGTTCCATGGCTACACCTTC. The rearrangement joins TRBV11-2 to TRBJ1-2; D is unresolved. The CDR3 length is 15 residues. The ends were cut back, 0 bases at V and 6 bases at J, with 14 bases in the middle. Looked up from germline, CDR1 is SGHAT and CDR2 is FQNNGV.

This clonotype was observed at least ten times. V is TRBV11-2 and J is TRBJ2-3; 9 bases are a match to TRBD2. J gave up 5 bases and V 5 bases, and 11 bases lay outside the gene matches. Germline V gene sequence: CDR1 SGHAT, CDR2 FQNNGV. The CDR3 has 16 residues. The CDR3 region is CASSRDASGVIDTQYF. The CDR3 bases are TGTGCCAGCAGCAGAGACGCTAGCGGGGTTATAGATACGCAGTATTTT.

The chain links TRBV6-1 to TRBJ2-7; tentatively, D is TRBD1 (5 bases). Looked up from germline, CDR1 is MNHNS and CDR2 is SASEGT. The CDR3 is 13 residues long. Trimming removed 4 bases at V and 2 bases at J, with 9 bases between. The DNA of the CDR3 is TGTGCCAGCAGTGTGTTAGGGGCCTACGAGCAGTACTTC. As protein: CASSVLGAYEQYF.

V usage is TRBV10-3 and J usage is TRBJ1-1; D uncertain. CDR1 is ENHRY and CDR2 is SYGVKD in the germline V gene. V lost 10 bases to trimming and J lost 0 bases, with 12 bases between them. The CDR3 length is 13 residues. The DNA of the CDR3 is TGTGCCAGCAACCCGACAATGAACACTGAAGCTTTCTTT. Its protein is CASNPTMNTEAFF.

Note on this clonotype: A read error may produce the germline difference seen at one junction end. The gene calls are TRBV9 and TRBJ1-3; D not certain. The CDR3 consists of 15 residues. Per germline, CDR1 SGDLS and CDR2 YYNGEE. The chain's CDR3 is CAGSAFGISGNTIYF. CDR3 nucleotides: TGTGCCGGCAGTGCTTTTGGGATCTCTGGAAACACCATATATTTT.

V gene TRBV9 combines with J gene TRBJ1-6; D is ambiguous. The germline V and J ends were trimmed by 0 bases and 7 bases, with 8 bases remaining between them. CDR3 length: 14 residues. Germline V CDR1 and CDR2: SGDLS, YYNGEE. The CDR3 reads CASSVALGNSPLHF. The CDR3 coding sequence is TGTGCCAGCAGCGTAGCTCTGGGGAATTCACCCCTCCACTTT. The whole variable domain, remainder taken from reference TRBV9 and TRBJ1-6, is DSGVTQTPKHLITATGQRVTLRCSPRSGDLSVYWYQQSLDQGLQFLIQYYNGEERAKGNILERFSAQQFPDLHSELNLSSLELGDSALYFCASSVALGNSPLHFGNGTRLTVT.

The chain has TRBV5-1 and TRBJ2-1, with a weak D call TRBD1 (5 bases). The CDR3 runs to 16 residues. V lost 3 bases and J 0 bases, leaving 13 bases between the germline ends. Germline CDR1 reads SGHRS; CDR2 reads YFSETQ. CDR3: CASSSGSGASYNEQFF. In DNA form, the CDR3 reads TGCGCCAGCAGCTCAGGGTCTGGCGCCTCCTACAATGAGCAGTTCTTC. Complete variable domain (other parts from reference TRBV5-1 and TRBJ2-1): KAGVTQTPRYLIKTRGQQVTLSCSPISGHRSVSWYQQTPGQGLQFLFEYFSETQRNKGNFPGRFSGRQFSNSRSEMNVSTLELGDSALYLCASSSGSGASYNEQFFGPGTRLTVL.

This rearrangement joins TRBV29-1 to TRBJ1-1, with TRBD1 matching over 7 bases. The V and J ends lost 4 bases and 7 bases, in that order; junction bases with no gene match: 6. Germline V CDR1 and CDR2: SQVTM, ANQGSEA. The CDR3 contains 12 residues. CDR3 loop: CSVGGGGGEAFF. The CDR3 DNA reads as TGCAGCGTTGGAGGGGGCGGCGGTGAAGCTTTCTTT.

The rearrangement uses TRBV2 and TRBJ1-6, with a possible D match to TRBD1 (6 bases). This CDR3 contains 14 residues. V was cut by 8 bases and J by 6 bases, with 14 bases left in between. Germline CDR1 is SNHLY and CDR2 is FYNNEI. The CDR3 DNA reads TGTGCCAGCCAGAACAGGGCAATTAATTCACCCCTCCACTTT. Translated: CASQNRAINSPLHF.

The sample holds many counts of this clonotype. The rearrangement joins TRBV2 to TRBJ1-6, with D tentatively TRBD1 (5 bases). The CDR3 has 15 amino acids. The V gene lost 6 bases and the J gene lost 8 bases, with 17 bases spanning the gap. From germline, CDR1 is SNHLY and CDR2 FYNNEI. CDR3 region: CASSVQLGRDSPLHF. CDR3 nucleotides: TGTGCCAGCAGCGTCCAATTGGGGCGGGATTCACCCCTCCACTTT.

This clonotype appeared a few times. The chain uses TRBV25-1 and TRBJ2-7, with no clear D. CDR1 is MGHDK, CDR2 SYGVNS, per germline. V shed 5 bases and J shed 5 bases, with 13 bases lying between them. The CDR3 runs 13 residues. CDR3: CASSNPTNHEQYF. The CDR3 DNA reads as TGTGCCAGCAGTAACCCGACAAACCACGAGCAGTACTTC.

This clonotype was observed at least ten times. In DNA form, the CDR3 reads TGCAGCGTTGTGGGGGCGGACTATGGCTACACCTTC. Translated, it gives CSVVGADYGYTF. The gene calls are TRBV29-1 and TRBJ1-2; D is possibly TRBD1 (6 bases). The germline CDR1 and CDR2 sequences are SQVTM and ANQGSEA. Trimming left V 4 bases short and J 3 bases short, with 9 bases between. This CDR3 spans 12 amino acids.